The T cell receptor (beta chain) described here comes from a study of human T cells and chemical hapten exposure. Whole-study findings and limits: TCRs at high frequency, those above 1 in 1000, did not change with DPC sensitization.

Source study methods: The median was roughly 91,000 TCRs per sample, ranging about 23,224 to 690,600. In TCRdb, the RACE reads were re-called with MiXCR into one record per CDR3 protein. TCRdb's processing, not the study's, gives the V and J calls here. The top ten hold 2.3% of the sample, which has 240,000 or so distinct CDR3 sequences, about 9.4% seen once. Time point in this sample: pre-sensitization, week 0. Noted treatment: therapeutic diphenylcyclopropenone sensitization with weekly scalp DPC. Concerning this clonotype: Its antigen is undetermined.

Germline V gene sequence: CDR1 SQVTM, CDR2 ANQGSEA. This CDR3 spans 13 amino acids. With 8 bases removed from V and 1 base from J, the gap between germline ends came to 13 bases. The sequence derives from a woman in her thirties or forties with alopecia areata. Some clones in this sample may be carry-over from other donors' samples. This chain uses TRBV29-1 with TRBJ2-3; D gene uncertain. Sequences were derived from whole blood, sampled in connection with sensitization to the hapten diphenylcyclopropenone (DPC). The CDR3 nucleotides read TGCAGCCTCTGTCTTGGGCGCACAGATACGCAGTATTTT. Translated, it gives CSLCLGRTDTQYF.